The T cell receptor (beta chain) under discussion was sequenced for a study of T cell changes during pregnancy in multiple sclerosis. Assay used: immunoSEQ multiplex PCR; TCRdb lists only in-frame clones, some missing. The sample holds 30,000 to 45,000 clones; roughly 93% are singletons and the top ten take approximately 0.38%. The CDR3 has 15 amino acids. This receptor was obtained from a female donor with multiple sclerosis, enrolled in a pregnancy study. The source material was CD4+ T cells from peripheral blood mononuclear cells, sampled in the first trimester of pregnancy. This chain uses TRBV12-2 with TRBJ1-2. TRBV12-2 is shown as a pseudogene. CDR3 residues: CASRIAGGVRDGYTF. The CDR3, as DNA: TGTGCAAGTCGCATCGCCGGCGGGGTTCGGGATGGCTACACCTTC.